The rows below give T cell receptor beta chains drawn from one sample of a study of immune evolution from preneoplasia to lung adenocarcinoma. Measured with immunoSEQ multiplex PCR; TCRdb has only the in-frame clones, and not every one. This table holds fewer than 4,500 clones, about four fifths found once. The material sequenced was FFPE invasive lung adenocarcinoma tissue. These receptors all come from a person aged 40 to 65 with lung adenocarcinoma. Some clones in this sample may be carry-over from other donors' samples. Each CDR3 is given with its conserved first and last residue. A D gene is named only where the DNA matches it firmly. Rows may omit the clone size; those that give it use once, few, many or a size class.

V gene	clone size	D gene	J gene	CDR3 protein	CDR3 DNA
TRBV28	few	NA	TRBJ1-1	CASTLGLAEAFF	TGTGCCAGCACGTTAGGCTTGGCTGAAGCTTTCTTT
TRBV29-1	NA	NA	TRBJ2-3	CSVDGSSVTQYF	TGCAGCGTTGATGGCAGTTCGGTTACGCAGTATTTT
TRBV19	NA	NA	TRBJ1-1	CASTGQNTEAFF	TGTGCCAGTACGGGACAAAACACTGAAGCTTTCTTT
TRBV5-1	NA	NA	TRBJ1-5	CASSADSNHPQHF	TGCGCCAGCAGCGCGGATAGCAATCATCCCCAGCATTTT
TRBV4-1	NA	TRBD1	TRBJ1-5	CASSQETGTVSNQPQHF	TGCGCCAGCAGCCAAGAAACCGGGACAGTTAGCAATCAGCCCCAGCATTTT
TRBV29-1	NA	NA	TRBJ1-3	CSVEPDGGTIYF	TGCAGCGTTGAACCGGATGGCGGCACCATATATTTT
TRBV9	NA	NA	TRBJ1-1	CASSVGLGEAFF	TGTGCCAGCAGCGTGGGGCTGGGAGAGGCTTTCTTT
TRBV4-2	NA	NA	TRBJ1-4	CASSQPRDLEKLFF	TGTGCCAGCAGCCAGCCCCGGGACCTTGAAAAACTGTTTTTT
TRBV5-1	NA	NA	TRBJ2-7	CASRLDRNSYEQYF	TGCGCCAGCCGCCTGGACAGAAACTCCTACGAGCAGTACTTC
TRBV5-8	NA	TRBD1	TRBJ1-2	CASSLDRGNTF	TGTGCCAGCAGCTTGGACAGGGGCAACACCTTC
TRBV10-1	NA	TRBD1	TRBJ1-5	CASSERGPYSNQPQHF	TGCGCCAGCAGTGAGAGGGGGCCATATAGCAATCAGCCCCAGCATTTT
TRBV9	NA	NA	TRBJ2-1	CASSSPLNEQFF	TGTGCCAGCAGCTCCCCCCTCAATGAGCAGTTCTTC
TRBV7-3	NA	TRBD2	TRBJ2-2	CASSRASGTTGELFF	TGTGCCAGCAGCCGTGCTAGCGGAACGACCGGGGAGCTGTTTTTT
TRBV4-2	NA	NA	TRBJ1-2	CASSQDLRKEDYTF	TGTGCCAGCAGCCAAGATCTAAGGAAGGAGGACTACACCTTC
TRBV5-1	NA	TRBD2	TRBJ2-7	CASSLESAGGVNEQYF	TGCGCCAGCAGCTTGGAGTCAGCGGGAGGTGTGAACGAGCAGTACTTC
TRBV6-5	NA	TRBD1	TRBJ1-1	CASSTDRWGRTEAFF	TGTGCCAGCAGTACGGACAGGTGGGGGAGAACTGAAGCTTTCTTT
TRBV7-8	NA	TRBD1	TRBJ1-1	CASSSTTGTDTEAFF	TGTGCCAGCAGCTCGACGACAGGGACGGACACTGAAGCTTTCTTT
TRBV10-3	NA	NA	TRBJ1-4	CAISESGGNEKLFF	TGTGCCATCAGTGAGTCGGGGGGTAACGAAAAACTGTTTTTT
TRBV30	NA	NA	TRBJ2-2	CAKDRPTGELFF	TGTGCCAAGGACAGACCCACCGGGGAGCTGTTTTTT
TRBV6-6	NA	NA	TRBJ2-6	CASTPQGTGANVLTF	TGTGCCAGCACCCCTCAGGGAACTGGGGCCAACGTCCTGACTTTC
TRBV30	NA	TRBD1	TRBJ1-2	CAWSGDRGQGGYTF	TGTGCCTGGAGTGGAGACAGGGGGCAGGGTGGCTACACCTTC
TRBV27	NA	TRBD1	TRBJ1-1	CASSFRDRAFNTEAFF	TGTGCCAGCAGTTTTAGGGACAGGGCCTTCAACACTGAAGCTTTCTTT
TRBV18	NA	NA	TRBJ2-7	CASSPPGRDYEQYF	TGTGCCAGCTCACCACCGGGACGAGACTACGAGCAGTACTTC
TRBV30	NA	NA	TRBJ2-1	CACHQFRRRGGNEQFF	TGTGCCTGTCACCAGTTCCGGCGGAGAGGGGGCAATGAGCAGTTCTTC
TRBV11-3	NA	NA	TRBJ2-5	CASSPHRTQYF	TGTGCCAGCAGCCCCCATCGGACCCAGTACTTC
TRBV30	NA	NA	TRBJ1-6	CACTSEYNSPLHF	TGTGCCTGTACGTCGGAGTATAATTCACCCCTCCACTTT
TRBV18	once	TRBD2	TRBJ2-2	CASSPYGGSNTGELFF	TGTGCCAGCTCACCATACGGCGGGAGTAACACCGGGGAGCTGTTTTTT
TRBV30	few	TRBD1	TRBJ1-1	CAFHRGVNTEAFF	TGTGCCTTTCACAGGGGGGTGAACACTGAAGCTTTCTTT
TRBV7-6	once	NA	TRBJ2-5	CASSLRGETQYF	TGTGCCAGCAGCTTAAGAGGAGAGACCCAGTACTTC
TRBV15	large	TRBD1	TRBJ1-1	CATSRDRAGGGGISNTEAFF	TGTGCCACCAGCAGAGATCGGGCAGGGGGCGGAGGAATTAGTAACACTGAAGCTTTCTTT
TRBV5-4	NA	NA	TRBJ1-6	CASGGGISPLHF	TGTGCCTCCGGGGGCGGAATCTCACCCCTCCACTTT
TRBV10-3	NA	TRBD2	TRBJ2-1	CAISPGLAGASNEQFF	TGTGCCATCAGTCCTGGACTAGCGGGAGCCTCGAATGAGCAGTTCTTC